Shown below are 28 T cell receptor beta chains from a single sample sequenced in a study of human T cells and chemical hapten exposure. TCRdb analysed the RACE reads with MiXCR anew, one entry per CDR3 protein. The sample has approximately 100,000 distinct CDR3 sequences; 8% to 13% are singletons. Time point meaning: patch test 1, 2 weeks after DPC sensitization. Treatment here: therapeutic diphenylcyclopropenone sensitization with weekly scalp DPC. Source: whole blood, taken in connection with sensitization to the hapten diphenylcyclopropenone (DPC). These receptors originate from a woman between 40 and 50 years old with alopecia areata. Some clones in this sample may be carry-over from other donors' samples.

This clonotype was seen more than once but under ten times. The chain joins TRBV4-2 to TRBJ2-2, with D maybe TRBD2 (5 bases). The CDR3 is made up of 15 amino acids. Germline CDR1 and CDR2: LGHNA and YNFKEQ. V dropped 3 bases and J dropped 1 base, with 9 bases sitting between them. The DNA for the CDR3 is TGTGCCAGCAGCCAGACCCGGGGGAACACCGGGGAGCTGTTTTTT. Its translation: CASSQTRGNTGELFF.

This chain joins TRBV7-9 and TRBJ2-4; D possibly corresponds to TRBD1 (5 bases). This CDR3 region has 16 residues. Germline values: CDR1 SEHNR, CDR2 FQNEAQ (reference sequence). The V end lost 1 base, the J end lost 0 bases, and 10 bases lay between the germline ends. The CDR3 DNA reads TGTGCCAGCAGCTTAGGACAGACCTTAGCCAAAAACATTCAGTACTTC. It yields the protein CASSLGQTLAKNIQYF.

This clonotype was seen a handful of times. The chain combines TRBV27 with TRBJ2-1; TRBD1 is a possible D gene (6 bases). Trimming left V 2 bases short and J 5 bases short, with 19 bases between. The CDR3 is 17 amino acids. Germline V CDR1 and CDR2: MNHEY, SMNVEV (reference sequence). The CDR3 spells CASSLRRSAGDHNEQFF. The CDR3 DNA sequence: TGTGCCAGCAGTTTAAGGAGGTCGGCAGGGGATCACAATGAGCAGTTCTTC.

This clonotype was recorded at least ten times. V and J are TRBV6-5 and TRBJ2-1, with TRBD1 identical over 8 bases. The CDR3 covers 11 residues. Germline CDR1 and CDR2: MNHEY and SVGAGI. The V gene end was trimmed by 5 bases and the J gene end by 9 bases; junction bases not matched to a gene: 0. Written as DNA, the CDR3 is TGTGCCAGCAGTGACAGGGGTGAGCAGTTCTTC. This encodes CASSDRGEQFF.

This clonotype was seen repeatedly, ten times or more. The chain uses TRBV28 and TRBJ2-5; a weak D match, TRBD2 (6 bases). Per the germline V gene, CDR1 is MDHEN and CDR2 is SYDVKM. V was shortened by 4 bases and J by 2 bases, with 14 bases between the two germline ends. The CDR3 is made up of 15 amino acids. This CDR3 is CASSSPLSGQETQYF. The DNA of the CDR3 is TGTGCCAGCAGTTCTCCCCTTAGCGGACAAGAGACCCAGTACTTC.

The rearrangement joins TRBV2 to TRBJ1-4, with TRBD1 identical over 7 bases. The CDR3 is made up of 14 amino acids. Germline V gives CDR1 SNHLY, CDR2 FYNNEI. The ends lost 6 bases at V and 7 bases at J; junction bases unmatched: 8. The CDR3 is CASRGDREREKLFF. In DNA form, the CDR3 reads TGTGCCAGCAGGGGAGACAGGGAGCGTGAAAAACTGTTTTTT.

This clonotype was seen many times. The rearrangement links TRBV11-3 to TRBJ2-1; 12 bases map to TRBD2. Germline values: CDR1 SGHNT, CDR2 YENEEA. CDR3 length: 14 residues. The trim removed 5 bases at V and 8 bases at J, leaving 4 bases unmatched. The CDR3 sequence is CASSPSGGVHEQFF. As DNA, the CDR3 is TGTGCCAGCAGCCCTAGCGGGGGGGTTCATGAGCAGTTCTTC.

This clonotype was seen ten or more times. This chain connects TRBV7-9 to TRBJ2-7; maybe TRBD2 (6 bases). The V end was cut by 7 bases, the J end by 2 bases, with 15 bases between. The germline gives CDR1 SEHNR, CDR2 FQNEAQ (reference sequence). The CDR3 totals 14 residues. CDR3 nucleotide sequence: TGTGCCAGCATCGATCCCGGGAGTACCTACGAGCAGTACTTC. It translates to CASIDPGSTYEQYF. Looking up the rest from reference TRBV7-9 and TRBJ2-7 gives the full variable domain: DTGVSQNPRHKITKRGQNVTFRCDPISEHNRLYWYRQTLGQGPEFLTYFQNEAQLEKSRLLSDRFSAERPKGSFSTLEIQRTEQGDSAMYLCASIDPGSTYEQYFGPGTRLTVT.

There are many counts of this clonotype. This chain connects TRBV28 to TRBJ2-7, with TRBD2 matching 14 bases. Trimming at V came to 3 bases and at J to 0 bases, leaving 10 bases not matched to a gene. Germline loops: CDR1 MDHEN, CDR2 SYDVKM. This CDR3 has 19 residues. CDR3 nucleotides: TGTGCCAGCAGTTTGATTTCCGGGACTAGCGGGAGTGGCTCCTACGAGCAGTACTTC. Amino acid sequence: CASSLISGTSGSGSYEQYF.

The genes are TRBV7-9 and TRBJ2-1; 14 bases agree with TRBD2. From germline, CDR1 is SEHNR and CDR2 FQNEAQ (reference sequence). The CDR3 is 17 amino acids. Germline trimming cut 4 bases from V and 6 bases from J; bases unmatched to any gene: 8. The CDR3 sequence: CASSSGTSGSLSNEQFF. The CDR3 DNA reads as TGTGCCAGCAGCTCCGGGACTAGCGGGAGTTTAAGCAATGAGCAGTTCTTC. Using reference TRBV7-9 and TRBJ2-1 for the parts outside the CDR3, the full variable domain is DTGVSQNPRHKITKRGQNVTFRCDPISEHNRLYWYRQTLGQGPEFLTYFQNEAQLEKSRLLSDRFSAERPKGSFSTLEIQRTEQGDSAMYLCASSSGTSGSLSNEQFFGPGTRLTVL.

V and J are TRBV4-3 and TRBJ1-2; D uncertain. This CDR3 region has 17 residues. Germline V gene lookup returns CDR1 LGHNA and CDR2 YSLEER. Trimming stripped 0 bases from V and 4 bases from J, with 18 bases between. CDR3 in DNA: TGCGCCAGCAGCCAAGACCCCACTAACAGTCGGGGCTATGGCTACACCTTC. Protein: CASSQDPTNSRGYGYTF.

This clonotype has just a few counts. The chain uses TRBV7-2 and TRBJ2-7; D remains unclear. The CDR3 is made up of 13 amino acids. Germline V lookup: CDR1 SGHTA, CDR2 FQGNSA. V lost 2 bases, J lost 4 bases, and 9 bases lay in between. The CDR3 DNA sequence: TGTGCCAGCAGCTTACCCGTCCAGTACGAGCAGTACTTC. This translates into CASSLPVQYEQYF.

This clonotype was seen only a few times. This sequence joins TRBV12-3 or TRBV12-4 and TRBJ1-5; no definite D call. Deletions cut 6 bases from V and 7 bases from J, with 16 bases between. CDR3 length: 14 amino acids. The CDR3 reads CASSASGGRQPQHF. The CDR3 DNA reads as TGTGCCAGCAGCGCCTCAGGAGGACGGCAGCCCCAGCATTTT.

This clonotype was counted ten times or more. The CDR3 DNA is TGCGCCAGCAGCTTATTGGTCACAGATACGCAGTATTTT. Translated: CASSLLVTDTQYF. This chain joins TRBV5-1 and TRBJ2-3; unclear D gene. The CDR3 has 13 residues. Germline CDR1 SGHRS, CDR2 YFSETQ. The V gene lost 2 bases and the J gene lost 2 bases, with 6 bases spanning the gap. The full variable domain, its missing parts supplied by reference TRBV5-1 and TRBJ2-3, is KAGVTQTPRYLIKTRGQQVTLSCSPISGHRSVSWYQQTPGQGLQFLFEYFSETQRNKGNFPGRFSGRQFSNSRSEMNVSTLELGDSALYLCASSLLVTDTQYFGPGTRLTVL.

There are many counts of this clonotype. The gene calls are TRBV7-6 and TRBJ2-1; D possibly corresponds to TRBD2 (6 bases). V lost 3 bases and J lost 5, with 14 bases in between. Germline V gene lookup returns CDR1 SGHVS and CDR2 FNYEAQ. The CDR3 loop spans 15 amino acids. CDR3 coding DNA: TGTGCCAGCAGCTTGGTAGCGGAAATTAACAATGAGCAGTTCTTC. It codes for CASSLVAEINNEQFF.

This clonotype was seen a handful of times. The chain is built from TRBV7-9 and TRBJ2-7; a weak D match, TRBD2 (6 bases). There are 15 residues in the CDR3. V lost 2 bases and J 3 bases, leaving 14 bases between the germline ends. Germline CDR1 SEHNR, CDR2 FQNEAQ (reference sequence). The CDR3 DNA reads TGTGCCAGCAGCTTACTTGGTAGCGGAAACTACGAGCAGTACTTC. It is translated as CASSLLGSGNYEQYF.

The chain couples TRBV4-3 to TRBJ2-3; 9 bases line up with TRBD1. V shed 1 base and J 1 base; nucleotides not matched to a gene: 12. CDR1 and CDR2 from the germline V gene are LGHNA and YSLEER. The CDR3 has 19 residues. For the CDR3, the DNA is TGCGCCAGCAGCCAAGCAAGCCGTACCGGGACAGGGCGCACAGATACGCAGTATTTT. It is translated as CASSQASRTGTGRTDTQYF.

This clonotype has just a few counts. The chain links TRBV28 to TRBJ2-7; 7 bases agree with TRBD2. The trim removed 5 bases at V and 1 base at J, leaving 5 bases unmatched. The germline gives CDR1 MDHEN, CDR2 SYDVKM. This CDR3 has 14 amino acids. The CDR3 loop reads CASSQGRASYEQYF. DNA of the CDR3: TGTGCCAGCAGTCAAGGGAGGGCATCCTACGAGCAGTACTTC.

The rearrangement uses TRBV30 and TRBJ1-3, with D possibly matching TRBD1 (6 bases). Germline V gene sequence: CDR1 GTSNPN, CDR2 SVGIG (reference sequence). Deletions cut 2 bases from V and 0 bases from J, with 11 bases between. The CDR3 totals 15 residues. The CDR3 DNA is TGTGCCTGGAGTTACGGGGGCCCCTCTGGAAACACCATATATTTT. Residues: CAWSYGGPSGNTIYF.

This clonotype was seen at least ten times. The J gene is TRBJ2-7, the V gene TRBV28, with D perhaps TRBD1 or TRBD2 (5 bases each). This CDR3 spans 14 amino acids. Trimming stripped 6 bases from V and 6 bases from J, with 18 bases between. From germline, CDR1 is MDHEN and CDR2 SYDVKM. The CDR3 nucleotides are TGTGCCAGCAGGCCCCCGGGACCCACAGGCGAGCAGTACTTC. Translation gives CASRPPGPTGEQYF.

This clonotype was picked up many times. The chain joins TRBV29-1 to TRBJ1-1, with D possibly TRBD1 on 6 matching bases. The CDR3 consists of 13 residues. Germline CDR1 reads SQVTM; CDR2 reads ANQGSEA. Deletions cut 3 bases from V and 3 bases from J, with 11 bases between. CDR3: CSVDGGGYTEAFF. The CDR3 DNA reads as TGCAGCGTTGACGGGGGCGGGTACACTGAAGCTTTCTTT. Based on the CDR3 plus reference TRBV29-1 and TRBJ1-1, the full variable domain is SAVISQKPSRDICQRGTSLTIQCQVDSQVTMMFWYRQQPGQSLTLIATANQGSEATYESGFVIDKFPISRPNLTFSTLTVSNMSPEDSSIYLCSVDGGGYTEAFFGQGTRLTVV.

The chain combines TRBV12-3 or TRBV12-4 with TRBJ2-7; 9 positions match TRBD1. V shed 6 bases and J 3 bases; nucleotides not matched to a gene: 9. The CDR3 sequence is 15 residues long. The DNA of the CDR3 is TGTGCCAGCAGCCTCACTGACAGGGGGGACTACGAGCAGTACTTC. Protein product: CASSLTDRGDYEQYF.

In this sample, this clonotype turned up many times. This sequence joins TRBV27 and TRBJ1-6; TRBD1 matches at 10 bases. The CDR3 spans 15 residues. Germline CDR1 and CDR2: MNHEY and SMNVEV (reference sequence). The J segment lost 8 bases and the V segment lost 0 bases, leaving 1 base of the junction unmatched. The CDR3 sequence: CASSLSGTGDSPLHF. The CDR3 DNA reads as TGTGCCAGCAGTTTATCCGGGACAGGGGATTCACCCCTCCACTTT.

The CDR3 loop is CASSPRLGLETQYF. The DNA for the CDR3 is TGTGCCAGCAGCCCGCGACTAGGGCTGGAGACCCAGTACTTC. The chain joins TRBV5-4 to TRBJ2-5; D possibly corresponds to TRBD2 (6 bases). With 4 bases removed from V and 5 bases from J, the gap between germline ends came to 15 bases. The CDR3 is 14 amino acids. The V gene's germline CDR1 is SGHNT and CDR2 YYREEE (reference sequence).

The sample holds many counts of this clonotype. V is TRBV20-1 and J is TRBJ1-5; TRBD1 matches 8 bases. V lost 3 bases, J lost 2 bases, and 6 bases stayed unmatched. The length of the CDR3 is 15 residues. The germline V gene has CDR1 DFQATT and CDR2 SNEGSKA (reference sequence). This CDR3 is CSASPPTGGNQPQHF. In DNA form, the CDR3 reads TGCAGTGCTAGTCCCCCGACAGGGGGCAATCAGCCCCAGCATTTT.

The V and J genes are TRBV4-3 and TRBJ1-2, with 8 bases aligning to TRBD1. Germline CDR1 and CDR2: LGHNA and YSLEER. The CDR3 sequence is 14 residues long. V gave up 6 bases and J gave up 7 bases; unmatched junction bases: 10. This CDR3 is CASSLFGQGSGYTF. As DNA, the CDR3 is TGCGCCAGCAGTCTCTTCGGACAGGGTAGTGGCTACACCTTC.

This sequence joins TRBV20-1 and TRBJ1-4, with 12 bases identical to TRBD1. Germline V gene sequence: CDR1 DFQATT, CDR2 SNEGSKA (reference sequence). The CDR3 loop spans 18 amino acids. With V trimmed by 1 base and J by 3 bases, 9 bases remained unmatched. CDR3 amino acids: CSARGRGQGAVPNEKLFF. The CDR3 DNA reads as TGCAGTGCTAGAGGGAGGGGACAGGGGGCGGTACCTAATGAAAAACTGTTTTTT.

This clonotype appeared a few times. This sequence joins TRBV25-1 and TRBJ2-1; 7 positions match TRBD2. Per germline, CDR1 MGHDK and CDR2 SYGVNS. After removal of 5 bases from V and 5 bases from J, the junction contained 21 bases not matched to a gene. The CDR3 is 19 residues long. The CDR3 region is CASSIQSGALLPHHNEQFF. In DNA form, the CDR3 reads TGTGCCAGCAGTATACAAAGCGGGGCCCTTCTCCCGCACCACAATGAGCAGTTCTTC.